Below, one TCR beta chain is given with its context. This entry comes from a study of blood T cell repertoires in COVID-19. Study-wide context: Acute and convalescent COVID-19 specimens originated in the United States, Italy and Spain. T cells, B-cell-depleted T cells, or PBMCs supplied cDNA or gDNA.

In the study's own analysis: From reference gene primer amplification, estimates of nucleated cell counts were derived. TCRdb's copy holds only in-frame clones and misses some; the assay was immunoSEQ multiplex PCR. V, J and clone size are taken as reported in that table, and D and trimming were inferred from the DNA itself. This sample has approximately 200,000 clones, with 85% to 90% found just once. Germline loops: CDR1 LNHDA, CDR2 SQIVND (reference sequence). The length of the CDR3 is 13 residues. J was trimmed by 11 bases and V by 1 base; bases with no gene match: 6. The TCR originated in a woman in her thirties with active or convalescent COVID-19. The chain links TRBV19 to TRBJ1-1, with 8 positions matching TRBD1. The specimen was peripheral blood. CDR3 nucleotide sequence: TGTGCCAGTAGTATAGTCGGACAGGGTTCGGCTTTCTTT. This gives the protein CASSIVGQGSAFF.